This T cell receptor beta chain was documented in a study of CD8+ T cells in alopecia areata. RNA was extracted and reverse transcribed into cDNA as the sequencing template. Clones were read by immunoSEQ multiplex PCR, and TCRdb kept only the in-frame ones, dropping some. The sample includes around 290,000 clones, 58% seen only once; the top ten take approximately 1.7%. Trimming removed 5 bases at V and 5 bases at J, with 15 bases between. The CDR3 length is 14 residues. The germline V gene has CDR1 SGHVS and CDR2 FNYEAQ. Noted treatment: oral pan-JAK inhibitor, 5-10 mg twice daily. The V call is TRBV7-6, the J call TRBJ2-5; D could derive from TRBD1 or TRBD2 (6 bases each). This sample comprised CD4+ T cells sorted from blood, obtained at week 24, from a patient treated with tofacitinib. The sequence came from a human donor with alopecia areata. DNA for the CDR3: TGTGCCAGCAGCCCGTGGGGGGCCCGGGAGACCCAGTACTTC. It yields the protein CASSPWGARETQYF.